A selection of T cell receptor beta chains follows, all from one sample in a study of early T cells in non-severe SARS-CoV-2 infection. TCRdb re-called the 5' RACE reads through MiXCR, storing one row per CDR3 protein. The profile covers roughly 99,000 distinct CDR3 sequences, with over 9.5% appearing a single time and 3.5% to 5% taken by the ten largest. The sequenced sample was whole blood, obtained at baseline. All receptors derive from an adult who was a healthcare worker with PCR-confirmed SARS-CoV-2 infection or an uninfected control (not recorded which). The conserved cysteine and the conserved F or W are not part of the CDR3 here.

TRBJ1-2,TRBV6-6,ASNPGARGYT
TRBJ1-2,TRBV14,ASSQALGLGGDYGYT
TRBJ2-3,TRBV5-6,ASSSGQGFSTDTQY
TRBJ1-2,TRBV10-3,AISERGTGANYGYT
TRBJ2-2,TRBV11-2,ASSLGPLRAGELF
TRBJ1-2,TRBV5-1,ASSTGQGTSGYT
TRBJ2-2,TRBV12-3/TRBV12-4,ASSLGPPPGELF
TRBJ1-6,TRBV5-6,ASSRGKGDSPLH
TRBJ2-3,TRBV29-1,SLLGGAGQRDTQY
TRBJ1-2,TRBV28,ASSTGTRRYGYT
TRBJ2-1,TRBV4-2,ASSQGFGSSKF
TRBJ2-4,TRBV7-2,ASSFAGVNIQY
TRBJ2-7,TRBV6-8,ASSWYDGIYEQY
TRBJ1-1,TRBV11-2,ASSLTPGQITEAF
TRBJ1-2,TRBV7-9,ASSSGTGDYGYT
TRBJ2-5,TRBV29-1,SVGSSGRAQETQY
TRBJ2-2,TRBV11-2,ASSHRDRAMNTGELF
TRBJ1-1,TRBV18,ASSPPGQRGAF
TRBJ2-1,TRBV12-3/TRBV12-4,ASSPRDPGGNEQF
TRBJ1-1,TRBV7-6,ASSAGDRGWNTEAF
TRBJ2-5,TRBV5-1,ASSSGPRTQETQY
TRBJ1-6,TRBV11-2,ASSLVRAANNSPLH